What follows are 23 T cell receptor beta chains derived from one specimen sequenced in a study of blood T cell repertoires in COVID-19. Clones were sequenced by immunoSEQ multiplex PCR, and TCRdb holds only the in-frame ones, with some missing. The sample comprises about 300,000 clones, roughly 86% of which are singletons, and 1.8% rests with the top ten. The specimen was peripheral blood. The receptors derive from a woman between 25 and 40 years old with COVID-19, enrolled during active disease.

CDR3 protein: CATSGQDNYEQYV. The CDR3 nucleotides are TGTGCCACATCAGGACAGGATAACTACGAGCAGTACGTC. This sequence joins TRBV7-5 and TRBJ2-7; the D call in the table, TRBD1, was not verified against the DNA. TRBV7-5 is assigned pseudogene status. This CDR3 contains 13 residues.

The chain links TRBV11-2 to TRBJ1-6; 7 nucleotides align to TRBD1. The trim removed 1 base at V and 2 bases at J, leaving 8 bases unmatched. The length of the CDR3 is 18 residues. Germline V lookup: CDR1 SGHAT, CDR2 FQNNGV. CDR3 amino acids: CASSLGVTGVTYNSPLHF. The CDR3, as DNA: TGTGCCAGCAGCTTAGGGGTAACAGGGGTCACCTATAATTCACCCCTCCACTTT. Full variable domain (missing parts from reference TRBV11-2 and TRBJ1-6): EAGVAQSPRYKIIEKRQSVAFWCNPISGHATLYWYQQILGQGPKLLIQFQNNGVVDDSQLPKDRFSAERLKGVDSTLKIQPAKLEDSAVYLCASSLGVTGVTYNSPLHFGNGTRLTVT.

J is TRBJ1-5 and V is TRBV10-3, with D possibly being TRBD1 (6 bases). CDR3 length: 17 amino acids. V was pared by 0 bases and J by 1 base, with 13 bases between. The germline V gene has CDR1 ENHRY and CDR2 SYGVKD. The CDR3 spells CAISESGRGASNQPQHF. CDR3 nucleotide sequence: TGTGCCATCAGTGAGTCAGGCAGGGGAGCAAGCAATCAGCCCCAGCATTTT.

J is TRBJ2-6 and V is TRBV5-6, with D uncertain. The CDR3 contains 13 residues. V was clipped by 1 base and J by 4 bases, with 3 bases between them. Germline CDR1 and CDR2: SGHDT and YYEEEE. The CDR3 sequence is CASSLSGANVLTF. CDR3 bases: TGTGCCAGCAGCTTGTCAGGGGCCAACGTCCTGACTTTC.

The chain couples TRBV15 to TRBJ1-5; the D is unclear. Germline values: CDR1 LNHNV, CDR2 YYDKDF (reference sequence). The CDR3 is made up of 13 amino acids. Trimming removed 0 bases at V and 6 bases at J, with 6 bases between. The CDR3 loop is CATSRDRSQPQHF. DNA for the CDR3: TGTGCCACCAGCAGAGATCGGAGTCAGCCCCAGCATTTT.

This chain links TRBV15 with TRBJ2-1; 9 bases map to TRBD1. Germline V gene lookup returns CDR1 LNHNV and CDR2 YYDKDF (reference sequence). V shed 2 bases, J shed 13 bases, and the junction held 3 bases outside the gene matches. The CDR3 runs 12 residues. The CDR3 region has the DNA TGTGCCACCAGCAGAACAGGGGGCGCCCAGTTCTTC. Translated, it gives CATSRTGGAQFF.

CDR3 bases: TGTGCCAGCAGCCGGGGACAGCAGGTAGAGACCCAGTACTTC. It specifies CASSRGQQVETQYF. V and J are TRBV7-9 and TRBJ2-5; 7 bases match TRBD1. This CDR3 is 14 amino acids long. Germline-derived CDR1 and CDR2 are SEHNR and FQNEAQ (reference sequence). The junction had 7 bases not matched to a gene; V was cut back by 5 bases and J by 4 bases.

This clone appeared a few times. The rearrangement joins TRBV7-8 to TRBJ2-5; D may be TRBD2 (6 bases). CDR3 length equals 17 residues. The V gene's germline CDR1 is SGHVS and CDR2 FQNEAQ. V shed 2 bases and J shed 5 bases, with 21 bases lying between them. CDR3 DNA sequence: TGTGCCAGCAGCTTATCAGGAGGGCAGGGTCAAATTGAGACCCAGTACTTC. It translates to CASSLSGGQGQIETQYF.

The rearrangement uses TRBV5-1 and TRBJ1-2, with TRBD1 as a possible D gene (6 bases). Per germline, CDR1 SGHRS and CDR2 YFSETQ. V lost 0 bases, J lost 8 bases, and 11 bases lay in between. The CDR3 sequence is 13 residues long. CDR3 in amino acids: CASSLDRAGGYTF. The CDR3 region has the DNA TGCGCCAGCAGCTTGGACAGGGCAGGAGGCTACACCTTC. Based on the CDR3 plus reference TRBV5-1 and TRBJ1-2, the full variable domain is KAGVTQTPRYLIKTRGQQVTLSCSPISGHRSVSWYQQTPGQGLQFLFEYFSETQRNKGNFPGRFSGRQFSNSRSEMNVSTLELGDSALYLCASSLDRAGGYTFGSGTRLTVV.

This chain uses TRBV7-9 with TRBJ2-7, with 8 bases that match TRBD1. Germline V gene sequence: CDR1 SEHNR, CDR2 FQNEAQ (reference sequence). The CDR3 covers 13 residues. V dropped 7 bases and J dropped 5; count of bases not matched to a gene: 7. The CDR3 spells CASNPGQGDEQYF. In DNA, the CDR3 is TGTGCCAGCAACCCAGGACAGGGAGACGAGCAGTACTTC.

A remark on this clone: Different DNA sequences within this sample yield the same CDR3. The gene calls are TRBV7-9 and TRBJ1-4, with D possibly TRBD1 on 5 matching bases. The CDR3 runs 14 residues. V gave up 3 bases and J gave up 7 bases, with 12 bases separating them. Germline lookup yields CDR1 SEHNR and CDR2 FQNEAQ (reference sequence). The CDR3 DNA sequence: TGTGCCAGCAGCTTGGGTCAGGGTAGTGAAAAACTGTTTTTT. Translated, it gives CASSLGQGSEKLFF.

This rearrangement joins TRBV30 to TRBJ1-2, with 9 bases fitting TRBD1. This CDR3 is 16 amino acids long. Germline V lookup: CDR1 GTSNPN, CDR2 SVGIG (reference sequence). With V trimmed by 4 bases and J by 0 bases, 9 bases remained unmatched. Here the CDR3 DNA reads TGTGCCTGGAAGGGGACAGGGAGCAGGCCTAACTATGGCTACACCTTC. This translates into CAWKGTGSRPNYGYTF.

V and J are TRBV7-8 and TRBJ1-1, with TRBD1 matching 10 bases. The V gene's germline CDR1 is SGHVS and CDR2 FQNEAQ. J gave up 5 bases and V 4 bases, and 19 bases lay outside the gene matches. This CDR3 contains 19 residues. DNA of the CDR3: TGTGCCAGCAGCTCCGATCTAGGTAGGGACAGGGGCTCGGAGACTGAAGCTTTCTTT. It specifies CASSSDLGRDRGSETEAFF.

The rearrangement uses TRBV4-3 and TRBJ1-2; D is unclear. Trimming stripped 4 bases from V and 3 bases from J, with 15 bases between. The CDR3 is 15 amino acids. CDR1 is LGHNA and CDR2 is YSLEER in the germline V gene. CDR3 nucleotide sequence: TGCGCCAGCAGCCTGTGGCGGGGAGGGCACTATGGCTACACCTTC. Protein: CASSLWRGGHYGYTF.

This clone was seen more than once but under ten times. The chain uses TRBV27 and TRBJ1-3, with 9 bases that match TRBD1. This CDR3 is built from 14 residues. V was clipped by 10 bases and J by 5 bases; unmatched bases: 9. The germline gives CDR1 MNHEY, CDR2 SMNVEV (reference sequence). The CDR3 DNA sequence: TGTGCCACCACAAAGGGGACAGGGCGAAACACCATATATTTT. This codes for CATTKGTGRNTIYF.

The sample holds a few counts of this clone. The V and J genes are TRBV14 and TRBJ2-1; no firm D call. The CDR3 covers 12 residues. V was clipped by 1 base and J by 10 bases, with 8 bases between them. Germline values: CDR1 SGHDN, CDR2 FVKESK. The CDR3 bases are TGTGCCAGCAGCCAAGGTTGGCGGGAGCAGTTCTTC. Translation gives CASSQGWREQFF.

This clone occurred once. The chain carries TRBV11-3 and TRBJ1-1; 8 bases line up with TRBD1. Germline V gives CDR1 SGHNT, CDR2 YENEEA. This CDR3 has 11 amino acids. Unmatched junction bases numbered 6, after V lost 8 bases and J lost 10 bases. The CDR3 DNA reads TGTGCCAGCGGTAGGACAGGGCGAGCTTTCTTT. Residues: CASGRTGRAFF.

The chain is built from TRBV12-3 or TRBV12-4 and TRBJ1-2; maybe TRBD1 (6 bases). The CDR3 contains 12 residues. Trimming removed 3 bases from V and 8 bases from J, with 10 bases in between. CDR3 bases: TGTGCCAGCAGTTTGCAGGGGTGGGGCTACACCTTC. Its protein is CASSLQGWGYTF.

The gene calls are TRBV19 and TRBJ1-2; TRBD1 aligns across 7 bases. The CDR3 is made up of 15 amino acids. The J segment lost 8 bases and the V segment lost 7 bases, leaving 16 bases of the junction unmatched. Germline V gene data show CDR1 as LNHDA and CDR2 as SQIVND (reference sequence). CDR3 coding DNA: TGTGCCAGTACCATACCTTCGACAGGGAGCTACGGCTACACCTTC. Encoded protein: CASTIPSTGSYGYTF.

This chain links TRBV6-1 with TRBJ2-2; D is possibly TRBD1 (5 bases). The CDR3 consists of 17 residues. V was shortened by 3 bases and J by 6 bases, with 20 bases between the two germline ends. Germline V gene lookup returns CDR1 MNHNS and CDR2 SASEGT. CDR3 in amino acids: CASSDNLGARISGELFF. The CDR3 nucleotides read TGTGCCAGCAGTGATAATCTTGGGGCGCGGATCTCCGGGGAGCTGTTTTTT.

The chain recombines TRBV6-5 with TRBJ2-7; TRBD2 might be the D (8 bases). There are 13 residues in the CDR3. Germline CDR1 reads MNHEY; CDR2 reads SVGAGI. V lost 5 bases and J lost 5, with 13 bases in between. The CDR3 is CASSREGANEQYF. The CDR3 DNA sequence: TGTGCCAGCAGTCGGGAGGGGGCAAACGAGCAGTACTTC.

This clone was found once. This rearrangement joins TRBV5-1 to TRBJ1-1, with TRBD1 identical over 7 bases. Unmatched junction bases numbered 25, after V lost 1 base and J lost 7 bases. Germline V gives CDR1 SGHRS, CDR2 YFSETQ. The CDR3 spans 20 residues. CDR3 in DNA: TGCGCCAGCAGCTTGACAGGGGTGCGTGGGGTGTCCCCCCCCGGACGTGAAGCTTTCTTT. Its translation is CASSLTGVRGVSPPGREAFF.

The chain joins TRBV5-5 to TRBJ2-5, with 8 bases aligning to TRBD2. The trim removed 4 bases at V and 5 bases at J, leaving 7 bases unmatched. CDR1 is SGHKS, CDR2 YYEKEE, per germline (reference sequence). The length of the CDR3 is 14 residues. CDR3 sequence: CASSTTGGGETQYF. The CDR3 region has the DNA TGTGCCAGCAGCACCACAGGCGGGGGGGAGACCCAGTACTTC.